This T cell receptor beta chain was sequenced during a study of graft-versus-host responses after intestinal transplantation. The authors seeded about 200,000 CFSE-labeled responder cells together with about 200,000 irradiated stimulator cells tagged with violet dye. CDR1 SQVTM and CDR2 ANQGSEA come from the germline V gene. V dropped 5 bases and J dropped 0; count of bases not matched to a gene: 7. The CDR3 loop spans 17 amino acids. Sequencing used immunoSEQ multiplex PCR; TCRdb keeps in-frame clones, though not all of them. Of approximately 14,000 clones listed, more than 25% were seen once; the top ten hold roughly 1.9%. Study findings and constraints: Marrow from the recipient contained GvH clones, some of which had appeared first in ileum or blood.

The chain recombines TRBV29-1 with TRBJ2-1; 13 bases are shared with TRBD2. This TCR was recovered from a human patient who received an intestinal transplant. The sequenced sample was alloreactive CD8+ T cells from a mixed lymphocyte reaction culture, obtained before intestinal transplant. As to subset: CFSE-low proliferating T cells sorted from approximately 6-day pre-transplant mixed lymphocyte reaction (GvH or HvG direction). CDR3: CSVRTSGGDSSYNEQFF. In DNA form, the CDR3 reads TGCAGCGTTCGAACTAGCGGGGGGGACAGCTCCTACAATGAGCAGTTCTTC.